This entry features one TCR beta chain sequence. Its specificity is not known. It was with unique molecular identifiers that the TCRbeta library was prepared. TCRdb re-called the PCR reads with MiXCR, one entry per CDR3 protein. This sample yields hundreds of thousands of distinct CDR3 sequences, of which roughly 14% are seen a single time; about 0.79% belongs to the top ten. The source of the sample is a study of T-cell reconstitution after alpha-beta-depleted transplantation in children. Study-level points and caveats: The study reportedly traced alpha-beta T cells about two months after transplant to several hundred expanded graft clones. T-cell counts and diversity at one year following transplant were attributed mainly to newly produced T cells. From surviving recipient T cells and thymic progenitors came the high day-60 TCRbeta diversity observed in some patients.

This receptor was obtained from a girl aged 2 to 9 with congenital amegakaryocytic thrombocytopenia, due to receive a stem cell transplant. The sequencing here drew on PBMCs, taken before TCRalphabeta/CD19-depleted stem cell transplant.

CDR3 in amino acids: CASRLIGAGGALGPQFF. The CDR3 coding sequence is TGTGCCAGCAGGCTCATCGGAGCGGGAGGGGCCTTGGGTCCGCAGTTCTTC. The rearrangement links TRBV12-3 or TRBV12-4 to TRBJ2-1; 10 bases are shared with TRBD2. J lost 12 bases, V lost 6 bases, and 20 bases had no gene match. The CDR3 runs to 17 residues.